This T cell receptor beta chain appears in the sequencing data of a study of memory CD4+ T cells and cytomegalovirus serostatus. This CDR3 has 14 amino acids. The germline V gene has CDR1 LNHDA and CDR2 SQIVND (reference sequence). With 5 bases clipped from V and 8 bases from J, the junction kept 3 bases outside the gene matches. Study outcomes and limitations: CD4+ memory repertoires contained about two fifths of the 164 reported CMV TCRbeta sequences. The CMV-associated TCR signature appears largely within the CD4+ memory repertoire.

Single viable CD3+CD4+CD8-CD45RO+ cells were sorted as the memory CD4+ T cells. Concerning this clone itself: The target antigen is unknown.

The protocol was immunoSEQ multiplex PCR, while the TCRdb copy is restricted to in-frame clones and leaves out a portion. The data contain tens of thousands of clones, approximately 80% of them singletons. Sequencing was performed on memory CD4+ T cells from blood. The chain links TRBV19 to TRBJ1-4; 12 nucleotides agree with TRBD1. The origin of this receptor is an adult in good health and CMV-seronegative. The CDR3 DNA is TGTGCCAGTAGTCTGGGACAGGGGGCCGAAAAACTGTTTTTT. It encodes CASSLGQGAEKLFF.